The 14 T cell receptor delta chains listed next were all sequenced from one sample in a study of γδ T cells in repeated Plasmodium falciparum infection. TCRdb redid the clone calls on the multiplex PCR reads with CATT. The table shows around 86,000 delta-chain clones, with roughly 1.4% occurring only once. Bulk repertoires came from Vgamma9/Vdelta2+ or Vdelta2-negative gammadelta T cells flow-sorted from PBMC. The sequencing input was gamma-delta T cells from blood. These receptors all stem from a pool of human donors (malaria-infected and uninfected, not separated).

This clone has a count of ten or more. TCRdb has a much larger clone's protein, which differs at residue 9 from the translation of this DNA, likely because of a read error; what is shown is the protein translated from the DNA. CDR3 coding DNA: TGTGCTCTTGGGGAACTGTCCCTAGCCACCGATAAACTCATCTTT. As protein: CALGELSLATDKLIF. This chain links TRDV1 with TRDJ1, with D uncertain. The CDR3 runs to 15 residues. Trimming removed 0 bases at V and 1 base at J, with 9 bases between. From germline, CDR1 is TSWWSYY and CDR2 QGS.

In this sample, this clone turned up many times. V and J are TRDV2 and TRDJ1, with 12 bases that match TRDD3. With V trimmed by 3 bases and J by 2 bases, 18 bases remained unmatched. Germline-derived CDR1 and CDR2 are GEAIGNYY and EKD. There are 20 residues in the CDR3. CDR3 nucleotides: TGTGCCTGTGACCCCCTAGACCTTCTGGGGGATACGCGGGAAACCGATAAACTCATCTTT. It is translated as CACDPLDLLGDTRETDKLIF.

A note on this clone: This DNA's translation differs at residue 6 from TCRdb's protein, which comes from a much larger clone; a read error is likely, and the protein shown is translated from the DNA. CDR3 region: CALGEHKGAQYTDKLIF. Here the CDR3 DNA reads TGTGCTCTTGGGGAACACAAGGGAGCCCAGTACACCGATAAACTCATCTTT. The V call is TRDV1, the J call TRDJ1; D is unresolved. TCRdb is silent on the J gene; assignment here came from matching the DNA to germline. The CDR3 consists of 17 residues. CDR1 is TSWWSYY, CDR2 QGS, per germline. The V end lost 1 base, the J end lost 0 bases, and 15 bases lay between the germline ends.

Note on this clone: TCRdb records a much larger clone's protein for this DNA, with a difference at residue 12 that likely arises from a read error; the protein given is the translation of the DNA. The chain employs TRDV2 and TRDJ3; D may correspond to TRDD2 or TRDD3 (6 bases each). The J gene, not given by TCRdb, was assigned here from a germline match of the nucleotide sequence. CDR1 is GEAIGNYY, CDR2 EKD, per germline. With 3 bases removed from V and 5 bases from J, the gap between germline ends came to 22 bases. The CDR3 loop spans 19 amino acids. The CDR3, as DNA: TGTGCCTGTGACTCTATACTGGGCCTCCCTTCCAGGGACACCCGACAGATGTTTTTC. This sequence encodes CACDSILGLPSRDTRQMFF.

About this clone itself: A read error likely explains why the TCRdb protein, taken from a much larger clone, differs from this DNA's translation at residue 12; the protein shown is translated from the DNA. The rearrangement links TRDV1 to TRDJ1; 9 positions match TRDD3. The J gene is absent in TCRdb and was assigned here via DNA matching to germline. J was trimmed by 1 base and V by 0 bases; bases with no gene match: 18. CDR1 TSWWSYY and CDR2 QGS come from the germline V gene. The CDR3 runs to 21 residues. The CDR3: CALGELACTGGHERGTDKLIF. The DNA for the CDR3 is TGTGCTCTTGGGGAACTCGCATGTACTGGGGGACACGAGAGAGGCACCGATAAACTCATCTTT.

As to this clone: This sequence is one base from a far larger clone and is likely a read error. The sample has other DNA sequences that encode this CDR3 too. The chain links TRDV1 to TRDJ1; D is possibly TRDD3 (6 bases). The J gene is absent in TCRdb and was assigned here via DNA matching to germline. Looked up from germline, CDR1 is TSWWSYY and CDR2 is QGS. The CDR3 runs 19 residues. In nucleotides, the CDR3 is TGTGCCCTTGGGTTGGGCCTCCCAATACTGGGACACTACACCGATAAACTCATCTTT. Translating it yields CALGLGLPILGHYTDKLIF.

This clone occurred many times. This CDR3 is also generated by other DNA sequences in the sample. The genes are TRDV1 and TRDJ1; TRDD3 matches at 8 bases. Germline loops: CDR1 TSWWSYY, CDR2 QGS. V shed 7 bases and J 0 bases; nucleotides not matched to a gene: 28. The CDR3 extends over 22 amino acids. In DNA, the CDR3 is TGTGCTCTTGAGGCCCCGCCGTCCCATACTGGGGGCCGACAACTGTACACCGATAAACTCATCTTT. As protein: CALEAPPSHTGGRQLYTDKLIF.

A few counts support this clone. The protein TCRdb gives is from a much larger clone and does not agree with this DNA's translation at residue 18, likely a read error; the protein shown here comes from the DNA. The chain joins TRDV1 to TRDJ1; TRDD3 matches 13 bases. TCRdb gives no J gene; it was assigned here by matching the DNA to germline. Germline-derived CDR1 and CDR2 are TSWWSYY and QGS. The CDR3 has 23 amino acids. J lost 3 bases, V lost 2 bases, and 24 bases had no gene match. The CDR3 loop reads CALGERGMTFTGGYAVYADKLIF. The CDR3 DNA follows: TGTGCTCTTGGGGAAAGGGGCATGACTTTCACTGGGGGATACGCGGTGTACGCCGATAAACTCATCTTT.

Comment on this clone: The protein TCRdb lists belongs to a much larger clone and differs from this DNA's translation at residue 6, which points to a read error; the protein shown is made from the DNA. The chain carries TRDV2 and TRDJ1, with D unresolved. CDR3 length: 16 residues. Trimming shortened V by 3 bases and J by 3 bases, and 19 bases separated the two germline ends. Germline-derived CDR1 and CDR2 are GEAIGNYY and EKD. CDR3 coding DNA: TGTGCCTGTGACCAAGGCCGCCCCTCCAAGCCCGATAAACTCATCTTT. This sequence encodes CACDQGRPSKPDKLIF.

This clone has only a few counts. TCRdb's listed protein matches a much larger clone and diverges from this DNA's translation at residue 4, likely through a read error; the protein shown comes from the DNA. This rearrangement joins TRDV2 to TRDJ4; 9 nucleotides line up with TRDD3. Since TCRdb gives no J gene, matching the DNA to germline was used here to assign it. Germline CDR1 reads GEAIGNYY; CDR2 reads EKD. J was trimmed by 0 bases and V by 5 bases; bases with no gene match: 21. The CDR3 has 19 residues. CDR3 in DNA: TGTGCCTGTGGCACGGTTACTTCGAGACGTTTGGGGGATACCAGACCCCTGATCTTT. Protein: CACGTVTSRRLGDTRPLIF.

Ten or more counts support this clone. Different DNA sequences within this sample yield the same CDR3. The chain uses TRDV1 and TRDJ2; no firm D call. The CDR3 is made up of 16 amino acids. The ends were cut back, 0 bases at V and 4 bases at J, with 12 bases in the middle. Germline values: CDR1 TSWWSYY, CDR2 QGS. CDR3 bases: TGTGCTCTTGGGGAACTAGGCGGGGCAAGGACAGCACAACTCTTCTTT. Translating gives CALGELGGARTAQLFF.

This clone has a handful of counts. The protein given by TCRdb reflects a much larger clone and differs at residue 15 from this DNA's translation, likely from a read error; the protein shown is the DNA's translation. V gene TRDV3 was called; the J gene was not; no check of the table's D call, TRDD3, against the DNA was made. The CDR3 covers 17 residues. Per the germline V gene, CDR1 is TVYSNPD and CDR2 is GDNSRS (reference sequence). DNA for the CDR3: TGTGCCTTTTCCTACGGAGGGATCCGAACTTACACCGATAAATTCATCTTT. Translation: CAFSYGGIRTYTDKFIF.

This clone appeared a few times. This DNA's translation differs at residue 12 from TCRdb's protein, which comes from a much larger clone; a read error is likely, and the protein shown is translated from the DNA. This sequence joins TRDV1 and TRDJ1, with 7 bases that match TRDD2. With 5 bases clipped from V and 0 bases from J, the junction kept 18 bases outside the gene matches. Germline V gene lookup returns CDR1 TSWWSYY and CDR2 QGS. CDR3 length: 19 amino acids. CDR3 nucleotide sequence: TGTGCTCTTGGGCTGAGCTTCCTATCTTATCCCTGTAACACCGATAAACTCATCTTT. Encoded protein: CALGLSFLSYPCNTDKLIF.

As concerns this clone: Since a far larger clone is one base different, this is likely a read error. At the DNA level, this CDR3 is encoded by other sequences in the same sample as well. This chain uses TRDV1 with TRDJ1; possible D gene TRDD2, 5 bases. Here the J gene was assigned by germline matching of the DNA, as TCRdb has none. Deletions cut 0 bases from V and 0 bases from J, with 26 bases between. Germline lookup yields CDR1 TSWWSYY and CDR2 QGS. The CDR3 length is 21 residues. The CDR3 nucleotides read TGTGCTCTTGGGGAACTAGAATTATACCGTGGTCGGGCCTTCAACACCGATAAACTCATCTTT. It yields the protein CALGELELYRGRAFNTDKLIF.